The 14 T cell receptor beta chains given below trace back to one sample, sequenced in a study of glioma-infiltrating T cells after dendritic cell vaccination. Some clones are missing from TCRdb's copy, which holds only in-frame ones; the method was immunoSEQ multiplex PCR. The sample contains 80,000 to 95,000 clones, about 83% of which appear only once. The specimen was blood, collected before dendritic cell vaccination. The receptors were gathered from a human donor with glioblastoma.

The V gene is TRBV5-1, the J gene TRBJ2-2, with D possibly TRBD1 on 6 matching bases. Trimming pared 4 bases from V and 6 bases from J, leaving 10 bases between. The CDR3 covers 13 residues. Germline CDR1 is SGHRS and CDR2 is YFSETQ. For the CDR3, the DNA is TGCGCCAGCAGCGTCACAGGGCCCGGGGAGCTGTTTTTT. Translation gives CASSVTGPGELFF.

This clone has just one count. V and J are TRBV19 and TRBJ1-2; a possible D gene is TRBD1 (6 bases). The CDR3 consists of 13 residues. Germline CDR1 reads LNHDA; CDR2 reads SQIVND (reference sequence). Trimming left V 6 bases short and J 10 bases short, with 18 bases between. The CDR3 reads CASSETGQRAYTF. As DNA, the CDR3 is TGTGCCAGTAGCGAAACAGGGCAAAGGGCCTACACCTTC.

The rearrangement links TRBV19 to TRBJ2-3, with 7 bases identical to TRBD1. This CDR3 spans 13 amino acids. Trimming at V came to 5 bases and at J to 6 bases, leaving 5 bases not matched to a gene. CDR1 LNHDA and CDR2 SQIVND come from the germline V gene (reference sequence). CDR3 bases: TGTGCCAGTAGTTCTGGACAGGCCGATACGCAGTATTTT. It encodes CASSSGQADTQYF.

The chain combines TRBV29-1 with TRBJ2-1; D perhaps matches TRBD1 (5 bases). Germline V CDR1 and CDR2: SQVTM, ANQGSEA. V lost 0 bases and J 3 bases, leaving 12 bases between the germline ends. The CDR3 contains 15 residues. CDR3 nucleotides: TGCAGCGTTGAAGATAGGGGCAGGGTCTACAATGAGCAGTTCTTC. This encodes CSVEDRGRVYNEQFF.

The chain combines TRBV15 with TRBJ1-2; D is ambiguous. Germline CDR1 LNHNV, CDR2 YYDKDF (reference sequence). V was cut by 0 bases and J by 8 bases, with 16 bases left in between. CDR3 length: 15 amino acids. For the CDR3, the DNA is TGTGCCACCAGCAGAGAAGGCGGGAGCTTGGGAGGCTACACCTTC. It is translated as CATSREGGSLGGYTF. Filled out from reference TRBV15 and TRBJ1-2, the complete variable domain reads DAMVIQNPRYQVTQFGKPVTLSCSQTLNHNVMYWYQQKSSQAPKLLFHYYDKDFNNEADTPDNFQSRRPNTSFCFLDIRSPGLGDTAMYLCATSREGGSLGGYTFGSGTRLTVV.

CDR3 DNA sequence: TGTGCCAGCAGTTTGGGACAGCTTTACGAGCAGTACTTC. Residues: CASSLGQLYEQYF. This rearrangement joins TRBV6-5 to TRBJ2-7; 7 bases are shared with TRBD1. The ends lost 4 bases at V and 4 bases at J; junction bases unmatched: 4. Germline CDR1 MNHEY, CDR2 SVGAGI. The CDR3 extends over 13 amino acids.

The V call is TRBV7-9, the J call TRBJ1-6; D possibly corresponds to TRBD1 (6 bases). This CDR3 spans 14 amino acids. V was pared by 3 bases and J by 9 bases, with 12 bases between. Germline values: CDR1 SEHNR, CDR2 FQNEAQ (reference sequence). Here the CDR3 DNA reads TGTGCCAGCAGCTTGGGACAACTCCCTTCACCCCTCCACTTT. Residues: CASSLGQLPSPLHF.

This rearrangement joins TRBV7-9 to TRBJ2-5; 13 nucleotides line up with TRBD2. V was pared by 4 bases and J by 5 bases, with 7 bases of the junction left unmatched. Germline V gene sequence: CDR1 SEHNR, CDR2 FQNEAQ (reference sequence). The length of the CDR3 is 16 residues. CDR3 sequence (DNA): TGTGCCAGCAGCTCTCCGACTAGCGGGGGGCCGGAGACCCAGTACTTC. It specifies CASSSPTSGGPETQYF.

The chain links TRBV14 to TRBJ2-1, with TRBD2 matching over 12 bases. Germline values: CDR1 SGHDN, CDR2 FVKESK. Unmatched junction bases numbered 13, after V lost 0 bases and J lost 7 bases. CDR3 length equals 19 residues. The CDR3 nucleotides are TGTGCCAGCAGCCAAGAATTGGGACTAGCGGGCCTTGTTTTTAATGAGCAGTTCTTC. Protein product: CASSQELGLAGLVFNEQFF.

This sequence joins TRBV6-5 and TRBJ1-6; no reliable D call. The CDR3 runs 14 residues. Germline V gene lookup returns CDR1 MNHEY and CDR2 SVGAGI. V lost 2 bases, J lost 8 bases, and 10 bases lay in between. The CDR3 DNA follows: TGTGCCAGCAGTTACATAGCCCGGGATTCACCCCTCCACTTT. Its translation: CASSYIARDSPLHF.

This chain uses TRBV25-1 with TRBJ2-1; no clear D. Germline V gives CDR1 MGHDK, CDR2 SYGVNS. The CDR3 has 16 residues. The V gene lost 1 base and the J gene lost 2 bases, with 12 bases spanning the gap. The CDR3 region is CASSEFAGQAYNEQFF. In nucleotides, the CDR3 is TGTGCCAGCAGTGAATTCGCAGGTCAAGCCTACAATGAGCAGTTCTTC.

This clone was counted a single time. The rearrangement joins TRBV7-8 to TRBJ2-2; D not resolved. CDR1 and CDR2 from the germline V gene are SGHVS and FQNEAQ. Trimming stripped 4 bases from V and 0 bases from J, with 12 bases between. The CDR3 is made up of 16 amino acids. The CDR3: CASSSFENANTGELFF. Here the CDR3 DNA reads TGTGCCAGCAGCTCGTTCGAGAACGCGAACACCGGGGAGCTGTTTTTT.

The chain uses TRBV7-6 and TRBJ1-1; no clear D. The CDR3 is made up of 14 amino acids. CDR1 and CDR2 (germline): SGHVS, FNYEAQ. The germline V and J ends were trimmed by 1 base and 0 bases, with 6 bases remaining between them. The CDR3 region has the DNA TGTGCCAGCAGCTTAGGACTCATGAACACTGAAGCTTTCTTT. Protein: CASSLGLMNTEAFF.

The chain uses TRBV5-1 and TRBJ2-7; 8 bases fit TRBD1. With V trimmed by 2 bases and J by 3 bases, 13 bases remained unmatched. The CDR3 is 17 residues long. Germline assignment: CDR1 SGHRS and CDR2 YFSETQ. The CDR3 nucleotides read TGCGCCAGCAGCTTAGGACAGGGTGGGGGTTACAGCTACGAGCAGTACTTC. This sequence encodes CASSLGQGGGYSYEQYF.